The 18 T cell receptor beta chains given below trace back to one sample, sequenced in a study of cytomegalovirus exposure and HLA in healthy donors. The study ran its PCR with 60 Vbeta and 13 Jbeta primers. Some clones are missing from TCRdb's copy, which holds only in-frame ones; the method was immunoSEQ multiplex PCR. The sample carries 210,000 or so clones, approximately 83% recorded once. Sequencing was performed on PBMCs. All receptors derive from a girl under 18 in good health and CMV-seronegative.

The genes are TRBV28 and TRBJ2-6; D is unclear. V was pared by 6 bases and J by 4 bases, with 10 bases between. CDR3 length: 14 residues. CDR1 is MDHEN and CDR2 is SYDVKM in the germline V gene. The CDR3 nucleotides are TGTGCCAGCAGCTCAGGCGTCGGGGCCAACGTCCTGACTTTC. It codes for CASSSGVGANVLTF.

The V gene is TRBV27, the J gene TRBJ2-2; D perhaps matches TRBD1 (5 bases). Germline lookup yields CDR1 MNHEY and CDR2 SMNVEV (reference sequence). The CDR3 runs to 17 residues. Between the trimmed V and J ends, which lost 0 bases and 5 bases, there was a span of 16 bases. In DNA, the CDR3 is TGTGCCAGCAGTTTATCGATAAGGAGTAGGGGAACCGGGGAGCTGTTTTTT. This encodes CASSLSIRSRGTGELFF.

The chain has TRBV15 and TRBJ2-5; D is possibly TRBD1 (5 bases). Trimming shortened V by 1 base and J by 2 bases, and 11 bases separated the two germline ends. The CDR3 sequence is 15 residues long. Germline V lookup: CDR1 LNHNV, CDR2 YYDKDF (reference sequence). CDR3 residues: CATSRGTLPQETQYF. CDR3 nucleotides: TGTGCCACCAGCAGAGGGACACTACCACAAGAGACCCAGTACTTC.

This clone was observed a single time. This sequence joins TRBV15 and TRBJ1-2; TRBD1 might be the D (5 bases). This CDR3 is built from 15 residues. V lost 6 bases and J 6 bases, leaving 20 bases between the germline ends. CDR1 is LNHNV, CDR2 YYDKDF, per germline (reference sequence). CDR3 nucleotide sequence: TGTGCCACCAGTAGCCGACAGATCGAGGTAAATGGCTACACCTTC. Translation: CATSSRQIEVNGYTF.

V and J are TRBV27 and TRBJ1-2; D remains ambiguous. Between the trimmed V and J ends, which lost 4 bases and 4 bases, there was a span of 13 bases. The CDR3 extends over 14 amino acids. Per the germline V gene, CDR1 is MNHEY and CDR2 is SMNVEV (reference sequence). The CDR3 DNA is TGTGCCAGCAGTTACTCCCCCCACCTCTATGGCTACACCTTC. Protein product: CASSYSPHLYGYTF.

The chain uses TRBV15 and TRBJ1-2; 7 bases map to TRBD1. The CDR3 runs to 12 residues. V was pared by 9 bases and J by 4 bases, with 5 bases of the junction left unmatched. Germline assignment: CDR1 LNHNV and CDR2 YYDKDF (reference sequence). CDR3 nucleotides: TGTGCCACTGGTGGGACAGCCTATGGCTACACCTTC. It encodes CATGGTAYGYTF.

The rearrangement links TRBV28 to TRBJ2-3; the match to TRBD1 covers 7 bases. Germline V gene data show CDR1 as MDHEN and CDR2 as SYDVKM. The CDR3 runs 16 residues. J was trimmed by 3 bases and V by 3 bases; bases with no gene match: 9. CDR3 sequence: CASSFERGLGTDTQYF. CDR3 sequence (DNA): TGTGCCAGCAGTTTCGAGAGGGGGCTGGGGACAGATACGCAGTATTTT.

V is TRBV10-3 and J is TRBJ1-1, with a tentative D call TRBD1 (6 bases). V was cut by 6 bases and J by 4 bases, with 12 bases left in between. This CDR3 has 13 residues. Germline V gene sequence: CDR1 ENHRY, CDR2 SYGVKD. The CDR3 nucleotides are TGTGCCATCAGACCGACAGGACTCACTGAAGCTTTCTTT. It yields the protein CAIRPTGLTEAFF.

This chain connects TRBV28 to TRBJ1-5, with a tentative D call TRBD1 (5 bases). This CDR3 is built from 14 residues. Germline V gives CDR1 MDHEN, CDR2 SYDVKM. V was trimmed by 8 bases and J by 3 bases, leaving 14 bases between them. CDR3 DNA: TGTGCCAGCGGGAAGACAGCCCTCAATCAGCCCCAGCATTTT. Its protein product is CASGKTALNQPQHF.

The CDR3: CASSPPPETIRSSYEQYF. CDR3 in DNA: TGTGCCAGCAGCCCCCCGCCCGAGACTATTCGGTCTTCCTACGAGCAGTACTTC. The chain carries TRBV7-8 and TRBJ2-7; possible D gene TRBD2, 5 bases. The CDR3 loop spans 18 amino acids. Per germline, CDR1 SGHVS and CDR2 FQNEAQ. V lost 5 bases, J lost 1 base, and 24 bases lay in between. Filled out from reference TRBV7-8 and TRBJ2-7, the complete variable domain reads GAGVSQSPRYKVAKRGQDVALRCDPISGHVSLFWYQQALGQGPEFLTYFQNEAQLDKSGLPSDRFFAERPEGSVSTLKIQRTQQEDSAVYLCASSPPPETIRSSYEQYFGPGTRLTVT.

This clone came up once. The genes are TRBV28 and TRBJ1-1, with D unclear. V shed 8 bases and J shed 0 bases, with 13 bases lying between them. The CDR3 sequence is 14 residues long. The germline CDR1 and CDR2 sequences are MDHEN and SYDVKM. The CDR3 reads CASRVWNMNTEAFF. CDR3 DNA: TGTGCCAGCCGGGTTTGGAATATGAACACTGAAGCTTTCTTT.

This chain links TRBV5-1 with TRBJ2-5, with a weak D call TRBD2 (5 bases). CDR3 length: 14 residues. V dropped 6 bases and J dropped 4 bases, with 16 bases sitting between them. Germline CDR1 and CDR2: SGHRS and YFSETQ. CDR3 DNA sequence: TGCGCCAGCAAGGACCCAAGCGGAGGAGAGACCCAGTACTTC. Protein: CASKDPSGGETQYF.

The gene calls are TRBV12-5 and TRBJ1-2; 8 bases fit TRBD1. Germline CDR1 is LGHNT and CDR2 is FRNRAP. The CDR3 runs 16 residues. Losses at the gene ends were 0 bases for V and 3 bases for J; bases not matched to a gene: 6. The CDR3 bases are TGTGCTAGTGGTTTGGTGATCCCGGACAGGGACTATGGCTACACCTTC. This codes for CASGLVIPDRDYGYTF. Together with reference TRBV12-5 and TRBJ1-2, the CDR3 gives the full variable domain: DARVTQTPRHKVTEMGQEVTMRCQPILGHNTVFWYRQTMMQGLELLAYFRNRAPLDDSGMPKDRFSAEMPDATLATLKIQPSEPRDSAVYFCASGLVIPDRDYGYTFGSGTRLTVV.

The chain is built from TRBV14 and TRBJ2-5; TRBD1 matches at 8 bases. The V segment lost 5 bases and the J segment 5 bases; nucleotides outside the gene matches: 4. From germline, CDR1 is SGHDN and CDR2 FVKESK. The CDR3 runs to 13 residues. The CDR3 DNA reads TGTGCCAGCAGCACCCGACAGGGGGAGACCCAGTACTTC. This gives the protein CASSTRQGETQYF.

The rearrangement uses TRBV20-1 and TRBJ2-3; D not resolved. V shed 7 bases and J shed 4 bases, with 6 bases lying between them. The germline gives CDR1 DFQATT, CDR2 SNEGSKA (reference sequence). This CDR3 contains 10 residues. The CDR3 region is CSGVSDTQYF. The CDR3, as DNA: TGCAGTGGCGTTTCAGATACGCAGTATTTT.

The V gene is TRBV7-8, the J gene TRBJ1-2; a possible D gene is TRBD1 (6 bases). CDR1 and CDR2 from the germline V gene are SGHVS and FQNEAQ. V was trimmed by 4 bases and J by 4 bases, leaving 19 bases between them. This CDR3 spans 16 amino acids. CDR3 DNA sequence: TGTGCCAGCAGCTCCCAATCCAGGGGAACATTCTATGGCTACACCTTC. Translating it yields CASSSQSRGTFYGYTF.

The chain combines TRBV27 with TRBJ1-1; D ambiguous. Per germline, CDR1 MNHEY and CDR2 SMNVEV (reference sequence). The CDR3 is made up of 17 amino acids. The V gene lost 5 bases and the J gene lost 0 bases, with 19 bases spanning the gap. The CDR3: CASSKAEPLRMNTEAFF. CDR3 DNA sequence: TGTGCCAGCAGTAAGGCAGAACCCTTGCGGATGAACACTGAAGCTTTCTTT.

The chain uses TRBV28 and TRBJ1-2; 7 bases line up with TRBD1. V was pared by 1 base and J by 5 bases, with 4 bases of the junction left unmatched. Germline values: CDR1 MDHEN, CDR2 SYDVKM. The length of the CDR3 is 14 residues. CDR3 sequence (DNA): TGTGCCAGCAGTTTATACAGGGGAAGATATGGCTACACCTTC. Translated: CASSLYRGRYGYTF.